This is a list of T cell receptor beta chains from one sample in a study of T cell changes during pregnancy in multiple sclerosis. TCRdb's table, derived via immunoSEQ multiplex PCR, lists solely in-frame clones and lacks some. The data show just under 65,000 clones, with about nine tenths seen just once and about 1.2% held by the top ten. Sequencing was performed on peripheral blood, taken after pregnancy. The receptors stem from a female donor in good health, enrolled as a control in a pregnancy study. Both conserved end residues are part of each CDR3. Each record gives: clone size, J gene, D gene, V gene, CDR3 DNA, CDR3 protein. A D gene is named only where the DNA matches it firmly. The size field is filled for only some rows; it gives once, few, many or a size class.

abundance: -; j_gene: TRBJ2-3; d_gene: -; v_gene: TRBV5-1; CDR3nt: TGCGCCAGCAGTCCAGGGGTTTCGACTGATACGCAGTATTTT; CDR3aa: CASSPGVSTDTQYF
abundance: few; j_gene: TRBJ1-1; d_gene: -; v_gene: TRBV11-3; CDR3nt: TGTGCCAGCAGCGCGACAGTCATGAACACTGAAGCTTTCTTT; CDR3aa: CASSATVMNTEAFF
abundance: -; j_gene: TRBJ1-2; d_gene: TRBD1; v_gene: TRBV9; CDR3nt: TGTGCCAGCAGCCTTCGAGGGACAGAAATCTATGGCTACACCTTC; CDR3aa: CASSLRGTEIYGYTF
abundance: -; j_gene: TRBJ2-7; d_gene: TRBD2; v_gene: TRBV27; CDR3nt: TGTGGGAGCGGGAGGGGGCAATTTTACGAGCAGTACTTC; CDR3aa: CGSGRGQFYEQYF
abundance: -; j_gene: TRBJ1-1; d_gene: -; v_gene: TRBV7-2; CDR3nt: TGTGCCAGCAGCTTAAGGACTTTTCTTGGGAACACTGAAGCTTTCTTT; CDR3aa: CASSLRTFLGNTEAFF
abundance: -; j_gene: TRBJ2-3; d_gene: -; v_gene: TRBV19; CDR3nt: TGTGCCAGTAGTACTAGTGATTTGGGTACAGATACGCAGTATTTT; CDR3aa: CASSTSDLGTDTQYF
abundance: -; j_gene: TRBJ2-5; d_gene: -; v_gene: TRBV15; CDR3nt: TGTGCCACCAGCAGAGCCAACCAAGAGACCCAGTACTTC; CDR3aa: CATSRANQETQYF
abundance: -; j_gene: TRBJ1-3; d_gene: -; v_gene: TRBV5-4; CDR3nt: TGTGCCAGCAGCTTCCGGTCGGGAAACACCATATATTTT; CDR3aa: CASSFRSGNTIYF
abundance: -; j_gene: TRBJ2-7; d_gene: TRBD1; v_gene: TRBV2; CDR3nt: TGTGCCAGCGCCGGGGACAGGGGCTACGAGCAGTACTTC; CDR3aa: CASAGDRGYEQYF
abundance: -; j_gene: TRBJ1-3; d_gene: -; v_gene: TRBV6-1; CDR3nt: TGTGCCGCCCAAACAGGGCAAGGTGGAAACACCATATATTTT; CDR3aa: CAAQTGQGGNTIYF
abundance: -; j_gene: TRBJ1-1; d_gene: -; v_gene: TRBV30; CDR3nt: TGTGCCTGGAGGAGGGTTGTGAGCACTGAAGCTTTCTTT; CDR3aa: CAWRRVVSTEAFF
abundance: -; j_gene: TRBJ1-6; d_gene: -; v_gene: TRBV7-9; CDR3nt: TGTGCCAGCAGCTTAAGTAGGGGCTATTCACCCCTCCACTTT; CDR3aa: CASSLSRGYSPLHF
abundance: -; j_gene: TRBJ2-5; d_gene: TRBD2; v_gene: TRBV15; CDR3nt: TGTGCCACCAGTACCCTAGCGGGGGTTAAAGAGACCCAGTACTTC; CDR3aa: CATSTLAGVKETQYF
abundance: -; j_gene: TRBJ1-5; d_gene: -; v_gene: TRBV7-9; CDR3nt: TGTGCCAGCAGCTATGACACCAGCAATCAGCCCCAGCATTTT; CDR3aa: CASSYDTSNQPQHF
abundance: -; j_gene: TRBJ2-1; d_gene: -; v_gene: TRBV27; CDR3nt: TGTGCCAGCAGTTTCTGGGACTCTACCAATGAGCAGTTCTTC; CDR3aa: CASSFWDSTNEQFF
abundance: once; j_gene: TRBJ2-1; d_gene: -; v_gene: TRBV9; CDR3nt: TGTGCCAGCAGCGTAGGGCTGAGGGGGGGGAGCGACAATGAGCAGTTCTTC; CDR3aa: CASSVGLRGGSDNEQFF
abundance: -; j_gene: TRBJ1-3; d_gene: TRBD1; v_gene: TRBV6-5; CDR3nt: TGTGCCAGCAGTTACTTGGACAGGGAGGACACCATATATTTT; CDR3aa: CASSYLDREDTIYF
abundance: -; j_gene: TRBJ1-4; d_gene: TRBD1; v_gene: TRBV15; CDR3nt: TGTGCCACCAGCAGGGACAGGGGGAATGAAAAACTGTTTTTT; CDR3aa: CATSRDRGNEKLFF
abundance: -; j_gene: TRBJ2-7; d_gene: -; v_gene: TRBV27; CDR3nt: TGTGCCAGCAGTTTACACGGGAACTCCTACGAGCAGTACTTC; CDR3aa: CASSLHGNSYEQYF
abundance: -; j_gene: TRBJ2-1; d_gene: TRBD1; v_gene: TRBV30; CDR3nt: TGTGCCTTCCGGAGGACAGGTGTCTACAATGAGCAGTTCTTC; CDR3aa: CAFRRTGVYNEQFF
abundance: -; j_gene: TRBJ2-2; d_gene: TRBD1; v_gene: TRBV4-3; CDR3nt: TGCGCCAGCAGCCAAGATCCTCAGGGGGCGAACACCGGGGAGCTGTTTTTT; CDR3aa: CASSQDPQGANTGELFF
abundance: -; j_gene: TRBJ1-1; d_gene: -; v_gene: TRBV30; CDR3nt: TGTGCCTGGATAAAACAGCTGAACACTGAAGCTTTCTTT; CDR3aa: CAWIKQLNTEAFF
abundance: -; j_gene: TRBJ1-1; d_gene: -; v_gene: TRBV27; CDR3nt: TGTGCCAGCAGAACTATTCCGGGAGGAGGGACTGAAGCTTTCTTT; CDR3aa: CASRTIPGGGTEAFF
abundance: -; j_gene: TRBJ2-1; d_gene: TRBD2; v_gene: TRBV9; CDR3nt: TGTGCCAGCAGCCCCCGACTAGCGAAGGCCAATGAGCAGTTCTTC; CDR3aa: CASSPRLAKANEQFF
abundance: once; j_gene: TRBJ2-3; d_gene: TRBD2; v_gene: TRBV5-6; CDR3nt: TGTGCCAGCAGCGATCGGACTAGCGGGAATAAGCACACAGATACGCAGTATTTT; CDR3aa: CASSDRTSGNKHTDTQYF
abundance: -; j_gene: TRBJ2-3; d_gene: -; v_gene: TRBV6-6; CDR3nt: TGTGCCAGCAGTTACGACAGTTCTAGCACAGATACGCAGTATTTT; CDR3aa: CASSYDSSSTDTQYF
abundance: few; j_gene: TRBJ1-1; d_gene: -; v_gene: TRBV4-2; CDR3nt: TGTGCCAGCAGCCGACCTTACGGGTCTAACACTGAAGCTTTCTTT; CDR3aa: CASSRPYGSNTEAFF
abundance: -; j_gene: TRBJ1-1; d_gene: -; v_gene: TRBV9; CDR3nt: TGTGCCAGCAGCGTGGGGGGGGACACTGAAGCTTTCTTT; CDR3aa: CASSVGGDTEAFF
abundance: -; j_gene: TRBJ1-1; d_gene: TRBD1; v_gene: TRBV5-4; CDR3nt: TGTGCCAGCAGCCCTAGTGGAGGGGGCGCTTACACTGAAGCTTTCTTT; CDR3aa: CASSPSGGGAYTEAFF
abundance: -; j_gene: TRBJ1-1; d_gene: TRBD1; v_gene: TRBV7-9; CDR3nt: TGTGCCAGCAGCTTAGTAGGGACAGTCGAAGCTTTCTTT; CDR3aa: CASSLVGTVEAFF
abundance: -; j_gene: TRBJ1-2; d_gene: -; v_gene: TRBV18; CDR3nt: TGTGCCAGCTCACTTTCGGGGGATTACTATGGCTACACCTTC; CDR3aa: CASSLSGDYYGYTF
abundance: -; j_gene: TRBJ2-5; d_gene: TRBD2; v_gene: TRBV7-2; CDR3nt: TGTGCCAGCAGCTGGCTAGCGGGCTTGGAGACCCAGTACTTC; CDR3aa: CASSWLAGLETQYF
abundance: -; j_gene: TRBJ2-1; d_gene: -; v_gene: TRBV7-2; CDR3nt: TGTGCCAGCAGCCCCACAGTAAGCTCCTACAATGAGCAGTTCTTC; CDR3aa: CASSPTVSSYNEQFF
abundance: -; j_gene: TRBJ2-3; d_gene: TRBD1; v_gene: TRBV12-5; CDR3nt: TGTGCTAGTGGTTCCGGACAGGATCGGTACACGCAGTATTTT; CDR3aa: CASGSGQDRYTQYF
abundance: -; j_gene: TRBJ2-5; d_gene: TRBD2; v_gene: TRBV4-1; CDR3nt: TGCGCCAGCAGCTTAGCGGGGGGCATCCAAGAGACCCAGTACTTC; CDR3aa: CASSLAGGIQETQYF
abundance: -; j_gene: TRBJ1-5; d_gene: TRBD1; v_gene: TRBV19; CDR3nt: TGTGCCAGTAGTATCACCCTGGGACAGGTCTACAATCAGCCCCAGCATTTT; CDR3aa: CASSITLGQVYNQPQHF
abundance: few; j_gene: TRBJ1-2; d_gene: -; v_gene: TRBV4-1; CDR3nt: TGCGCCAGCAGCCAGTCAAAGGGGGTCCAATCTTACTATGGCTACACCTTC; CDR3aa: CASSQSKGVQSYYGYTF
abundance: -; j_gene: TRBJ2-6; d_gene: TRBD1; v_gene: TRBV7-8; CDR3nt: TGTGCCAGCAGCCTCCCTCCGGGACAGGACGCCTCTGGGGCCAACGTCCTGACTTTC; CDR3aa: CASSLPPGQDASGANVLTF
abundance: -; j_gene: TRBJ1-2; d_gene: -; v_gene: TRBV19; CDR3nt: TGTGCCAGTAGTATAGTCCGGGGGTATGGCTACACCTTC; CDR3aa: CASSIVRGYGYTF
abundance: once; j_gene: TRBJ1-6; d_gene: TRBD1; v_gene: TRBV6-5; CDR3nt: TGTGCCAGCAGCCGGACAGGGCATGATGGTTCACCCCTCCACTTT; CDR3aa: CASSRTGHDGSPLHF
abundance: -; j_gene: TRBJ2-3; d_gene: -; v_gene: TRBV7-7; CDR3nt: TGTGCTAGCAGCCCCGCCGGGGGATTGGGCACAGATACGCAGTATTTT; CDR3aa: CASSPAGGLGTDTQYF
abundance: once; j_gene: TRBJ1-5; d_gene: -; v_gene: TRBV2; CDR3nt: TGTGCCAGCTCAGTGACGACACGTAATCAGCCCCAGCATTTT; CDR3aa: CASSVTTRNQPQHF
abundance: -; j_gene: TRBJ2-3; d_gene: -; v_gene: TRBV9; CDR3nt: TGTGCCAGCAGCGTAGCAGGTGCAATCACAGATACGCAGTATTTT; CDR3aa: CASSVAGAITDTQYF
abundance: -; j_gene: TRBJ1-2; d_gene: TRBD1; v_gene: TRBV29-1; CDR3nt: TGCAGCGTTGCCCCCCAGGGGGCTACCCGCTATGGCTACACCTTC; CDR3aa: CSVAPQGATRYGYTF
abundance: -; j_gene: TRBJ2-5; d_gene: TRBD2; v_gene: TRBV19; CDR3nt: TGTGCCAGTAGGAGGGGAGGGGATATGGAGACCCAGTACTTC; CDR3aa: CASRRGGDMETQYF
abundance: -; j_gene: TRBJ1-2; d_gene: -; v_gene: TRBV27; CDR3nt: TGTGCCAGCAGTTCAGGCAACTATGGCTACACCTTC; CDR3aa: CASSSGNYGYTF
abundance: -; j_gene: TRBJ1-6; d_gene: -; v_gene: TRBV9; CDR3nt: TGTGCCAGCAGCGTAGATCGCAGTCCTCGTGTCTCACCCCTCCACTTT; CDR3aa: CASSVDRSPRVSPLHF
abundance: -; j_gene: TRBJ2-1; d_gene: -; v_gene: TRBV5-6; CDR3nt: TGTGCCAGCAGCTTGGGACAGGATTACAATGAGCAGTTCTTC; CDR3aa: CASSLGQDYNEQFF
abundance: -; j_gene: TRBJ1-1; d_gene: TRBD1; v_gene: TRBV5-1; CDR3nt: TGCGCCAGCAGCTTGGACTACAGGGGAGTGAAGTGGAATGGAGCTTTCTTT; CDR3aa: CASSLDYRGVKWNGAFF
abundance: -; j_gene: TRBJ1-1; d_gene: TRBD1; v_gene: TRBV10-2; CDR3nt: TGCGCCAGCATTCCTGGACAGGGAGGCGAAGCTTTCTTT; CDR3aa: CASIPGQGGEAFF
abundance: -; j_gene: TRBJ2-1; d_gene: TRBD2; v_gene: TRBV30; CDR3nt: TGTGCCTGGGGGACTAGGGGGGGGGCCGCGGAGCAGTTCTTC; CDR3aa: CAWGTRGGAAEQFF
abundance: -; j_gene: TRBJ2-1; d_gene: TRBD2; v_gene: TRBV11-3; CDR3nt: TGTGCCAGTCAGGGAGGCGGCGGGGGGACTGTCTCCTACAATGAGCAGTTCTTC; CDR3aa: CASQGGGGGTVSYNEQFF
abundance: -; j_gene: TRBJ1-1; d_gene: -; v_gene: TRBV4-2; CDR3nt: TGTGCCAGCAGCCAAGATTATGTTCGGAACACTGAAGCTTTCTTT; CDR3aa: CASSQDYVRNTEAFF
abundance: -; j_gene: TRBJ2-5; d_gene: -; v_gene: TRBV9; CDR3nt: TGTGCCAGCAGCACCCGGGAGTTCGCAGAGACCCAGTACTTC; CDR3aa: CASSTREFAETQYF
abundance: -; j_gene: TRBJ2-5; d_gene: TRBD2; v_gene: TRBV4-3; CDR3nt: TGCGCCAGCAGCCAAGATCCGATAGCGGGGGGGCATGGGACCCAGTACTTC; CDR3aa: CASSQDPIAGGHGTQYF
abundance: -; j_gene: TRBJ1-1; d_gene: TRBD1; v_gene: TRBV18; CDR3nt: TGTGCCAGCTCATCCTCCGGGACAGGGACGAACACTGAAGCTTTCTTT; CDR3aa: CASSSSGTGTNTEAFF
abundance: -; j_gene: TRBJ1-2; d_gene: -; v_gene: TRBV9; CDR3nt: TGTGCCAGCAGCTTCGGATATGGGGGAGGGGAAGGCTACACCTTC; CDR3aa: CASSFGYGGGEGYTF